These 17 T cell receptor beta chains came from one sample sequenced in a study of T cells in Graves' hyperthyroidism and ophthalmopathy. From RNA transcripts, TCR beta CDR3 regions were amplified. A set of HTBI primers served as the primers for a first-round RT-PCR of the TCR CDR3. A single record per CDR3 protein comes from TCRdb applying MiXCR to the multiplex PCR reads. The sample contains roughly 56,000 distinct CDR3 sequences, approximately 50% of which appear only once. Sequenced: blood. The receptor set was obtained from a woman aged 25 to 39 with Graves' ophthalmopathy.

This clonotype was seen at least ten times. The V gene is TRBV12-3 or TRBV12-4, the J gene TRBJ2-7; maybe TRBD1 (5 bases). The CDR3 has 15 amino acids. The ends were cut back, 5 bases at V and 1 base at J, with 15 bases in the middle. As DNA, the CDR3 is TGTGCCAGCAGTCCAAGGACGACAGTTTCCTACGAGCAGTACTTC. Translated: CASSPRTTVSYEQYF.

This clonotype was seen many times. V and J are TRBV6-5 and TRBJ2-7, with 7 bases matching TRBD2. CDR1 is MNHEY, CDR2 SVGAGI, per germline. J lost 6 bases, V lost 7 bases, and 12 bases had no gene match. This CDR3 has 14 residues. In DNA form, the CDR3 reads TGTGCCAGCAAGTTACAGCCTAGCGGCCTCGAGCAGTACTTC. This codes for CASKLQPSGLEQYF.

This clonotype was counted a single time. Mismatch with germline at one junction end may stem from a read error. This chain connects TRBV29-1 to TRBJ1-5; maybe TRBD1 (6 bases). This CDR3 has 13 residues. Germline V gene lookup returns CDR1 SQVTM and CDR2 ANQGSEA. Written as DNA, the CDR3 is TGCAGCGTTCAACAGGGCAACAATCGGCCCCAGCATTTT. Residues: CSVQQGNNRPQHF.

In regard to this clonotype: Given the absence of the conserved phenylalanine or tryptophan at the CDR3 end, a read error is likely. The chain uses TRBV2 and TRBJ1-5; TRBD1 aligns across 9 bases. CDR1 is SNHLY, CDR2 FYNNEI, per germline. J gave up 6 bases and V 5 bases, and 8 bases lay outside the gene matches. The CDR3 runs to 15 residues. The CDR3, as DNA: TGTGCCAGCAGTCCGGACAGGGGAAGTGTTCAGCCCCAGCATTAT. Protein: CASSPDRGSVQPQHY.

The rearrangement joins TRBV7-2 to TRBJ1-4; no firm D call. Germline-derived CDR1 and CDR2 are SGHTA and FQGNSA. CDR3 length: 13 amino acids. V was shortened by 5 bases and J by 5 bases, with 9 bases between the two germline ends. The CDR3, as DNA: TGTGCCAGCAGCGACCGCGGGAATGAAAAACTGTTTTTT. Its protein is CASSDRGNEKLFF.

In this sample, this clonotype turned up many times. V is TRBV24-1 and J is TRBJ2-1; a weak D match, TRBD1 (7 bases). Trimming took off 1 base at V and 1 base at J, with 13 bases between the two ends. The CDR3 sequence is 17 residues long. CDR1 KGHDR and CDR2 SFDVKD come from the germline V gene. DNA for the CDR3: TGTGCCACCAGTGATTTAAGGCAGGGGGGTTCCTACAATGAGCAGTTCTTC. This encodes CATSDLRQGGSYNEQFF.

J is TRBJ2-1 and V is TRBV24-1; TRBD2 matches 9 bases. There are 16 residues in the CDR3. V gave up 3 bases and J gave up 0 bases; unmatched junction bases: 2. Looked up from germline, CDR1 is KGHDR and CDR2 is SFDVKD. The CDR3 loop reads CATSDSGRPSYNEQFF. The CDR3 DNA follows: TGTGCCACCAGTGATAGCGGGAGGCCCTCCTACAATGAGCAGTTCTTC.

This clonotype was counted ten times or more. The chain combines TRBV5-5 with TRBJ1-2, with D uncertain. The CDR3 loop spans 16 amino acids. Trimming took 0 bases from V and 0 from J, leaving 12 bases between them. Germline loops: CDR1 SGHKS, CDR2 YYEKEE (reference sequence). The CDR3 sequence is CASSLAPDFSNYGYTF. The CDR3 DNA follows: TGTGCCAGCAGCTTGGCACCGGACTTTTCTAACTATGGCTACACCTTC.

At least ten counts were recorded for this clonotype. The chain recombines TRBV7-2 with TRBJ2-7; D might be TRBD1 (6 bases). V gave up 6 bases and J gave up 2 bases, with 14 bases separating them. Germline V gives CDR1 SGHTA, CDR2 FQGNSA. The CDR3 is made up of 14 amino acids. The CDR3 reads CASSTNRDTYEQYF. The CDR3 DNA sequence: TGTGCCAGCAGTACAAACAGGGACACCTACGAGCAGTACTTC.

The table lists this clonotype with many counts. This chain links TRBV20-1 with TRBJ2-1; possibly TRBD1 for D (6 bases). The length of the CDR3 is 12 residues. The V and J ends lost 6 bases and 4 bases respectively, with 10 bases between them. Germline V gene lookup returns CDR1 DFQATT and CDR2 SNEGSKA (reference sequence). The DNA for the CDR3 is TGCAGTGCAAGGACAGTTTACAATGAGCAGTTCTTC. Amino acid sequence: CSARTVYNEQFF.

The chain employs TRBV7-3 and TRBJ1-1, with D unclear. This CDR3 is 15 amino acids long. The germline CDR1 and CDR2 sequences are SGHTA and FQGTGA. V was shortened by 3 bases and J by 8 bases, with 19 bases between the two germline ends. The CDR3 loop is CASSFTSLIFGEAFF. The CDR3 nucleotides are TGTGCCAGCAGCTTCACCTCTCTCATATTCGGAGAAGCTTTCTTT.

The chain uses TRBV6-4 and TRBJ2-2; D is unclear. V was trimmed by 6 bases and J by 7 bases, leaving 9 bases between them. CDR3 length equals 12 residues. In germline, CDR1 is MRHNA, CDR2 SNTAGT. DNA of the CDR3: TGTGCCAGCAGCTGCCGTAGCGGGGAGCTGTTTTTT. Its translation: CASSCRSGELFF.

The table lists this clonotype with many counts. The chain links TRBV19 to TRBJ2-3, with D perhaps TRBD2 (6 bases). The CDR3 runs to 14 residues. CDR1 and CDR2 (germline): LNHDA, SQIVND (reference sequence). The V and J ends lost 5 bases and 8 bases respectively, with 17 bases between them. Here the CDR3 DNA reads TGTGCCAGTAGTTCGGCAGGGACGCGGGGTACGCAGTATTTT. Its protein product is CASSSAGTRGTQYF.

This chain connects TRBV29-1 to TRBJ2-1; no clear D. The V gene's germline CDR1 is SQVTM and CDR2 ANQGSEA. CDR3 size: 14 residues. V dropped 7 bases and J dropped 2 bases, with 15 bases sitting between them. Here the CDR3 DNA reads TGCAGCGCCCACCTTGGCGGACCCTACAATGAGCAGTTCTTC. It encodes CSAHLGGPYNEQFF.

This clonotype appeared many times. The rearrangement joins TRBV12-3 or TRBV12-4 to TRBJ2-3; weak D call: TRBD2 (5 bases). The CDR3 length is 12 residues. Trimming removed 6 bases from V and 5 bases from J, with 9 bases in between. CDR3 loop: CASSRGGDTQYF. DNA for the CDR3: TGTGCCAGCAGCCGTGGAGGAGATACGCAGTATTTT.

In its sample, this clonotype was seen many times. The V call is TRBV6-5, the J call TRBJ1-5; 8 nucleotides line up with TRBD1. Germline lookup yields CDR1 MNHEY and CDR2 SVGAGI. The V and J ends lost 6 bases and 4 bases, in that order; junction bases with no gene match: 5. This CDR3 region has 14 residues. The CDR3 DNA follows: TGTGCCAGCAGGAGGACAGGGAGGAATCAGCCCCAGCATTTT. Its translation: CASRRTGRNQPQHF.

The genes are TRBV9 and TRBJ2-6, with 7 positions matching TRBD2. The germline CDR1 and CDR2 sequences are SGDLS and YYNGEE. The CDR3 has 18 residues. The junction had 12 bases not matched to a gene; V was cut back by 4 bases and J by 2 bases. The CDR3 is CASSQERGAKTGANVLTF. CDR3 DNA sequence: TGTGCCAGCAGCCAAGAGCGGGGAGCGAAGACTGGGGCCAACGTCCTGACTTTC.